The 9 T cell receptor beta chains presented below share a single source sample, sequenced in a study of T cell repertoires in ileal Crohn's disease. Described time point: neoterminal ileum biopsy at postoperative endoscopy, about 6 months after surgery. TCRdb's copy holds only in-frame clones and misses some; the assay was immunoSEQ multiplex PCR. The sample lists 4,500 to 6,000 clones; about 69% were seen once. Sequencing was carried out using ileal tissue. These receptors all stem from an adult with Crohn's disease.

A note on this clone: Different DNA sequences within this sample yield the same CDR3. CDR3: CASSYSRGSGNTIYF. CDR3 coding DNA: TGTGCCAGCAGTTACTCGCGGGGCTCAGGAAACACCATATATTTT. The chain couples TRBV6-5 to TRBJ1-3; weak D call: TRBD1 (5 bases). The CDR3 runs 15 residues. Germline V gene lookup returns CDR1 MNHEY and CDR2 SVGAGI. V lost 0 bases to trimming and J lost 4 bases, with 10 bases between them.

The CDR3 loop is CASSHSALGDSQPQHF. The DNA for the CDR3 is TGCGCCAGCAGCCATTCAGCATTAGGGGATAGTCAGCCCCAGCATTTT. The chain is built from TRBV4-3 and TRBJ1-5, with D tentatively TRBD1 (5 bases). V lost 3 bases and J lost 6, with 18 bases in between. Germline V gene sequence: CDR1 LGHNA, CDR2 YSLEER. This CDR3 has 16 residues.

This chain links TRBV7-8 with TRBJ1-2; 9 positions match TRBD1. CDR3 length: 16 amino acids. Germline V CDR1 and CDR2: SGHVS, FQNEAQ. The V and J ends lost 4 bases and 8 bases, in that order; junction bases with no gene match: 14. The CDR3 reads CASSSTGGQGRRGYTF. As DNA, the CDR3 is TGTGCCAGCAGCTCTACAGGGGGACAGGGCCGAAGAGGCTACACCTTC.

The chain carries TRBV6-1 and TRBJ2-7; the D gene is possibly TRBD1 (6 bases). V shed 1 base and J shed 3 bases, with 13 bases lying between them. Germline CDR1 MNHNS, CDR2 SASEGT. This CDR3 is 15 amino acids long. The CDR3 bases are TGTGCCAGCAGTGAAGGGGACATAACCTACTACGAGCAGTACTTC. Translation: CASSEGDITYYEQYF.

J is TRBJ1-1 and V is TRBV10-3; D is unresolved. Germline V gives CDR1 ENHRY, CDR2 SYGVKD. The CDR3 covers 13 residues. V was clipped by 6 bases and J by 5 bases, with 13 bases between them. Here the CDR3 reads CAISGARETEAFF. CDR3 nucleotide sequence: TGTGCCATCAGCGGTGCGCGGGAGACTGAAGCTTTCTTT.

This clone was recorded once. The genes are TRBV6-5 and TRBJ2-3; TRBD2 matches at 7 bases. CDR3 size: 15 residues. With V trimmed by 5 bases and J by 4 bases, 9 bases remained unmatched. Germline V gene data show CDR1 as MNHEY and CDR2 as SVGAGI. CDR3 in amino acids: CASSTRRERADTQYF. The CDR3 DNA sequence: TGTGCCAGCAGTACGAGGCGGGAGAGGGCAGATACGCAGTATTTT.

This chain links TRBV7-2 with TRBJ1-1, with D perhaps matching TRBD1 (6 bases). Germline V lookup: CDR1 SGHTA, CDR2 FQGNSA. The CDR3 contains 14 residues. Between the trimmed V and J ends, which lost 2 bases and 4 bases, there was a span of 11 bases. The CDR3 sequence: CASSLRGGGTEAFF. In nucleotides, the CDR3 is TGTGCCAGCAGCTTACGGGGAGGGGGCACTGAAGCTTTCTTT.

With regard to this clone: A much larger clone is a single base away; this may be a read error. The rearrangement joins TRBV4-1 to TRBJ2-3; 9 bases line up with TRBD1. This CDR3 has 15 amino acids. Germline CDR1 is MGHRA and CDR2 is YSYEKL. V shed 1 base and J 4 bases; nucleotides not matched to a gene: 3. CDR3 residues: CASSQGTGEPDTQYF. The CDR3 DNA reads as TGCGCCAGCAGCCAAGGGACAGGGGAGCCAGATACGCAGTATTTT.

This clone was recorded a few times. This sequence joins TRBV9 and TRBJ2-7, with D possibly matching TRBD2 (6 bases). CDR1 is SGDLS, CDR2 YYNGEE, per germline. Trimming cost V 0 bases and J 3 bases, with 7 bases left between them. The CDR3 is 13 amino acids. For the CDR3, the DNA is TGTGCCAGCAGCGTAGTTAGCGGCTACGAGCAGTACGTC. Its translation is CASSVVSGYEQYV.